This record covers a single T cell receptor beta chain. Its antigen remains unidentified. No base-level quality is on record; no much larger clone is a single base apart. This entry is derived from a study of OX40 agonist ivuxolimab in advanced cancers. The study in broad terms: Ivuxolimab was an agonistic, fully human IgG2 monoclonal antibody directed against OX40 (CD134), a costimulatory receptor. Intravenous ivuxolimab was administered to patients every 2 weeks at six dose levels: 0.01, 0.1, 0.3, 1.5, 3 and 10 mg/kg. Of the 52 patients in dose escalation, about 20 had hepatocellular carcinoma, roughly 15 had melanoma, 9 had renal cell carcinoma and 9 had head and neck cancer. In the dose-escalation cohort, 82.7% of patients were male, and the mean age was approximately 60 years, with a range of about 23 to 90. Prior anti-PD-1, anti-PD-L1 or anti-CTLA-4 therapy was permitted, and 35% to 40% of dose-escalation patients had received checkpoint inhibitors. Partial responses were achieved by three dose-escalation patients, of whom one had hepatocellular carcinoma and two had cutaneous melanoma. Peripheral TCRbeta sequencing aimed to test whether ivuxolimab altered TCR sequence diversity and caused clonal T-cell expansion. The monotherapy dose-escalation portion (N of about 57 patients) of the phase I ivuxolimab trial is reported in the paper. The investigation overall reported the following: Low levels of normalized T-cell clonal expansion were also seen in some nonresponding patients. In partial responders in the 0.1-3.0 mg/kg groups, normalized peripheral clonal expansion was found to be among the lowest, especially among CD8+ T cells. Antigen specificity was not determined for the clonally expanded peripheral T cells. At doses of 0.1 to 3.0 mg/kg, clonal expansion of both CD4+ and CD8+ T cells in blood was seen between baseline and week 6. After ivuxolimab, expanded clones were on average more numerous among CD8+ T cells than among CD4+ T cells.

Patients with autoimmune disease history or receiving systemic immunosuppression were excluded from the trial. Peripheral blood for TCR sequencing was drawn from every dose cohort at baseline, at cycle 4 day 1 and at cycle 7 day 1. Samples came from an open-label, multicenter, first-in-human phase I dose-escalation trial of ivuxolimab. The trial enrolled adults with locally advanced or metastatic head and neck squamous cell, hepatocellular, melanoma or renal cell carcinoma. CD4+ and CD8+ T cells were sorted separately from peripheral blood before TCR sequencing. For this chain, trimming is 3 bases at the V end and 5 bases at the J end, and the number of junction bases without a gene match is 9. Based on the germline V gene, the CDR1 and CDR2 sequences are SGHAT and FQNNGV. From cysteine to phenylalanine, the CDR3 is 16 amino acids long. Only the CDR3 DNA stays, 48 bases, in frame from base 1. Genomic DNA was extracted from sorted cells for sequencing of the TCRbeta CDR3 region. The immunoSEQ Assay was used to sequence the TCRbeta CDR3 regions. TCRdb limited this immuneACCESS table to in-frame rearrangements with V and J called. A share of clones is missing; checked studies link under half to unresolved V genes, and the rest is unexplained. The sample yields 55,000 to 75,000 clones; approximately 82% were counted once. The top ten constitute roughly 5.1% of the sample.

The chain joins TRBV11-2 to TRBJ2-5; 10 middle bases align to TRBD2. Here the sequenced sample was CD4+ or CD8+ T cells sorted from blood, taken in a trial of the OX40 agonist ivuxolimab. This receptor was obtained from an adult with an advanced solid tumor such as melanoma, head and neck, liver or kidney cancer. In nucleotide form, the sequence is TGTGCCAGCAGCTTTCGGACTAGCGGAGAGGGGGAGACCCAGTACTTC. Its protein product is CASSFRTSGEGETQYF.